Each of the 3 T cell receptor beta chains below was sequenced from the same sample in a study of blood T cell repertoires in COVID-19. Produced via immunoSEQ multiplex PCR; TCRdb's table is partial and in-frame only. The sample includes about 100,000 clones, 88% of them seen just once. The sequencing input was peripheral blood. Receptor source: a man aged 80 or over with acute or convalescent COVID-19.

This clone was detected only a few times. The rearrangement uses TRBV5-1 and TRBJ1-2; D is perhaps TRBD1 (6 bases). V was pared by 5 bases and J by 7 bases, with 15 bases between. The CDR3 runs 13 residues. CDR1 and CDR2 from the germline V gene are SGHRS and YFSETQ. CDR3 residues: CASRPQGMGGYTF. The CDR3 DNA sequence: TGCGCCAGCAGGCCCCAGGGGATGGGTGGCTACACCTTC.

This sequence joins TRBV3-1 (or the pseudogene TRBV3-2) and TRBJ2-1; 15 bases align to TRBD2. CDR3 length: 15 amino acids. Trimming removed 4 bases from V and 7 bases from J; junction bases left unmatched: 2. Germline V gene lookup returns CDR1 LGHDT and CDR2 YNNKEL (reference sequence). CDR3 sequence: CASSLGTSGRNEQFF. The CDR3 DNA reads as TGTGCCAGCAGCCTGGGGACTAGCGGGAGGAATGAGCAGTTCTTC.

The V gene is TRBV5-1, the J gene TRBJ1-3; D call uncertain. This CDR3 contains 16 residues. The germline CDR1 and CDR2 sequences are SGHRS and YFSETQ. Trimming removed 0 bases from V and 0 bases from J, with 10 bases in between. CDR3 amino acids: CASSLAGGLSGNTIYF. CDR3 nucleotides: TGCGCCAGCAGCTTGGCCGGCGGCCTCTCTGGAAACACCATATATTTT.